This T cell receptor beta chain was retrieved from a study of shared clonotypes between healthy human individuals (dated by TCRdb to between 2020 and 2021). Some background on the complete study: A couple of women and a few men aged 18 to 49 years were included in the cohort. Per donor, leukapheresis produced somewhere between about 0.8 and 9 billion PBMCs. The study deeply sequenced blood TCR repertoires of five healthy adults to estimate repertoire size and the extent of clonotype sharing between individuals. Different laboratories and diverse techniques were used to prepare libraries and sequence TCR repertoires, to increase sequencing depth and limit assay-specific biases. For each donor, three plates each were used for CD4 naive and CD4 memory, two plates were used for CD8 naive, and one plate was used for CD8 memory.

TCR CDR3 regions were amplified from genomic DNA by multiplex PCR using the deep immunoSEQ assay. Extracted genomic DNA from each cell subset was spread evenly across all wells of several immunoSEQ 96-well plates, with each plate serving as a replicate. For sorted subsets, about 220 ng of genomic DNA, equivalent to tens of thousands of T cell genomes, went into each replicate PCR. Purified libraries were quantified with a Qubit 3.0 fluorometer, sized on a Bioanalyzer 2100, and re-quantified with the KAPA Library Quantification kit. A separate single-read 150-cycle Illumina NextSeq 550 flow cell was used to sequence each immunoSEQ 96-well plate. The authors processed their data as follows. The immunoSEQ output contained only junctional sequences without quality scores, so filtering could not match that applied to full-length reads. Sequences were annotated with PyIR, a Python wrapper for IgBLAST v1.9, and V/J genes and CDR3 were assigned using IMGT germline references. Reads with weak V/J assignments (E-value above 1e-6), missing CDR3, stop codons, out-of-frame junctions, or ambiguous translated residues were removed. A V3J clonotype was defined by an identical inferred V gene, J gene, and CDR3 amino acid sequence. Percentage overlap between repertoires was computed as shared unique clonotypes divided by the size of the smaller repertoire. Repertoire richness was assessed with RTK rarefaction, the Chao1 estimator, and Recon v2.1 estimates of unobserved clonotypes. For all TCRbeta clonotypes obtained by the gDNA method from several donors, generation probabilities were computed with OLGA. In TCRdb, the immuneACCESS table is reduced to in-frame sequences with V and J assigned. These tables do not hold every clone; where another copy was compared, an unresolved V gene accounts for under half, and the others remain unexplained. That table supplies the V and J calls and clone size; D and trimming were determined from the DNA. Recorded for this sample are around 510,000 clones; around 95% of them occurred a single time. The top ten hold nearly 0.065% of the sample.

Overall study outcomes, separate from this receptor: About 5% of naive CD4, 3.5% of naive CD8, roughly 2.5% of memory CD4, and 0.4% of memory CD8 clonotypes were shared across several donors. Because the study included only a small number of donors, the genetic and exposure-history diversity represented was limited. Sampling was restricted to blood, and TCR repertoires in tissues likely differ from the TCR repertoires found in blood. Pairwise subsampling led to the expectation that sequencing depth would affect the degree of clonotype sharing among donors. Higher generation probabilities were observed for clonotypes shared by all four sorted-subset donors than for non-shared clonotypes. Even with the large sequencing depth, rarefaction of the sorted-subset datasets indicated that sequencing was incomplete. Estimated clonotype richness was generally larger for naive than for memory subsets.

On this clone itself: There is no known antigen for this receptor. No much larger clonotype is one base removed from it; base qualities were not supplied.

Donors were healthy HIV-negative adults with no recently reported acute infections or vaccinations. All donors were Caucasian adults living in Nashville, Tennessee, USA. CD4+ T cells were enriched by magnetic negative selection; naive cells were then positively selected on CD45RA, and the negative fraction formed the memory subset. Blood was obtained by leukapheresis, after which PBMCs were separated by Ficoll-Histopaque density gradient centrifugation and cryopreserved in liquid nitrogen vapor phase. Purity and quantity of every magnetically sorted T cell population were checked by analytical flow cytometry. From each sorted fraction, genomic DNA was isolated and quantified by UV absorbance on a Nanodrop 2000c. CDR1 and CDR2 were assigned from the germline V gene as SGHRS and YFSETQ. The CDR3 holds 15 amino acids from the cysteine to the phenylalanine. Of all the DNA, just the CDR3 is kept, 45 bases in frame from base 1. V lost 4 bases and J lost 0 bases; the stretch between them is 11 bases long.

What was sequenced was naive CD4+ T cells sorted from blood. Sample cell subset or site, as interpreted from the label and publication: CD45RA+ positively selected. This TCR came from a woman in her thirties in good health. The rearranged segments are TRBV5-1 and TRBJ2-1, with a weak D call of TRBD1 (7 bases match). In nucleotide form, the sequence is TGCGCCAGCAGCCGCAGGGGGGACTCCTACAATGAGCAGTTCTTC. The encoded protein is CASSRRGDSYNEQFF.